This T cell receptor (beta chain) comes out of a study of T cell repertoires in cytomegalovirus infection. At the level of the study: Public TCR beta signatures indicated both CMV infection and matching HLA type.

This clonotype was counted a few times. TCRdb reprocessed the reads via MiXCR and lists one record per CDR3 protein. Of some 270,000 distinct CDR3 sequences listed, approximately 15% are singletons. CDR1 is SEHNR, CDR2 FQNEAQ, per germline (reference sequence). V was pared by 5 bases and J by 5 bases, with 16 bases between. This CDR3 comprises 15 residues. The J gene is TRBJ2-4, the V gene TRBV7-9; D possibly corresponds to TRBD1 (6 bases). The sequence was obtained from a human donor in good health (CMV status not recorded). Some clones in this sample may be carry-over from other donors' samples. Sequencing input: CD8+ T cells from PBMCs. CDR3 coding DNA: TGTGCCAGCAGCCCCTTCGAGGGGGACGAAAACATTCAGTACTTC. It translates to CASSPFEGDENIQYF.